This TCR beta chain was profiled in a study of blood T cell repertoires in COVID-19. Germline-derived CDR1 and CDR2 are MGHRA and YSYEKL. Trimming shortened V by 0 bases and J by 2 bases, and 10 bases separated the two germline ends. The CDR3 totals 16 residues. Methods used by the authors: How many nucleated cells were present was estimated from reference gene primer amplification. Using immunoSEQ multiplex PCR, the repertoire was profiled, and TCRdb retains in-frame clones only, with some absent. The DNA was the basis for D and trimming; V, J and clone size are from that table. In the table there are 120,000 or so clones, 80% to 90% of which are singletons.

V gene TRBV4-1 combines with J gene TRBJ2-2; perhaps TRBD2 as D (6 bases). The receptor was derived from a woman between 50 and 59 years old with acute or convalescent COVID-19. The sequencing input was peripheral blood. The CDR3 DNA sequence: TGCGCCAGCAGCCAAGAAGGGACTTCCAACACCGGGGAGCTGTTTTTT. This encodes CASSQEGTSNTGELFF.